The 8 T cell receptor beta chains given below trace back to one sample, sequenced in a study of a mutant IDH1 vaccine in newly diagnosed glioma. What these receptors recognize is not known. The method was immunoSEQ multiplex PCR; TCRdb's version includes in-frame clones alone and lacks a portion of them. The sample has some 80,000 clones, around 83% seen once; the top ten hold roughly 0.74%. The time point was: week 23, last vaccination. One vaccine dose held 300 ug of mutant IDH1 20-mer peptide and came with topical imiquimod. The sample here was PBMCs, taken from a glioma patient whose treatment included an IDH1 peptide vaccine. These receptor sequences come from a woman between 50 and 59 years old with glioma.

The CDR3 here is CASSLGTSGPYEQYF. CDR3 in DNA: TGTGCCAGCAGCTTGGGGACTAGCGGGCCCTACGAGCAGTACTTC. The chain recombines TRBV5-4 with TRBJ2-7; 11 bases fit TRBD2. Trimming took 0 bases from V and 2 from J; bases not matched to a gene: 1. This CDR3 comprises 15 residues. Germline V gene data show CDR1 as SGHNT and CDR2 as YYREEE (reference sequence).

V gene TRBV30 combines with J gene TRBJ1-3; D call uncertain. V was clipped by 7 bases and J by 0 bases, with 13 bases between them. Per the germline V gene, CDR1 is GTSNPN and CDR2 is SVGIG (reference sequence). The CDR3 totals 14 residues. The CDR3 region has the DNA TGTGCCTCCTCCCTCGGGGTCTCTGGAAACACCATATATTTT. Translated, it gives CASSLGVSGNTIYF.

The V call is TRBV7-2, the J call TRBJ1-5, with 8 bases fitting TRBD1. J was trimmed by 6 bases and V by 4 bases; bases with no gene match: 14. The CDR3 is 17 residues long. The germline V gene has CDR1 SGHTA and CDR2 FQGNSA. The CDR3 reads CASSSDLLTGAVQPQHF. For the CDR3, the DNA is TGTGCCAGCAGCTCCGACCTTTTGACAGGGGCCGTTCAGCCCCAGCATTTT.

This chain joins TRBV11-2 and TRBJ2-3; D may be TRBD2 (6 bases). This CDR3 is built from 15 residues. Between the trimmed V and J ends, which lost 5 bases and 1 base, there was a span of 13 bases. In germline, CDR1 is SGHAT, CDR2 FQNNGV. The CDR3 nucleotides are TGTGCCAGCAGCAAGGGACTTCCTCGCACAGATACGCAGTATTTT. Residues: CASSKGLPRTDTQYF.

The chain combines TRBV9 with TRBJ2-2; TRBD2 matches 7 bases. This CDR3 region has 16 residues. Unmatched junction bases numbered 10, after V lost 4 bases and J lost 4 bases. Germline assignment: CDR1 SGDLS and CDR2 YYNGEE. The CDR3 sequence is CASSLLGGSGTGELFF. The CDR3 bases are TGTGCCAGCAGCCTTTTGGGAGGGAGCGGCACCGGGGAGCTGTTTTTT.

This sequence joins TRBV19 and TRBJ2-2; D possibly corresponds to TRBD2 (5 bases). V shed 1 base and J shed 6 bases, with 18 bases lying between them. In germline, CDR1 is LNHDA, CDR2 SQIVND (reference sequence). The CDR3 is 17 residues long. The CDR3 region has the DNA TGTGCCAGTAGTATAGGATACGGAGGCCGAGCGGCCGGGGAGCTGTTTTTT. This encodes CASSIGYGGRAAGELFF.

V gene TRBV9 combines with J gene TRBJ1-5; weak D call: TRBD1 (5 bases). Germline loops: CDR1 SGDLS, CDR2 YYNGEE. This CDR3 region has 14 residues. The V end lost 0 bases, the J end lost 9 bases, and 13 bases lay between the germline ends. The CDR3 nucleotides read TGTGCCAGCAGCGTAGCCTCAGGGCCACGGCCCCAGCATTTT. Its translation is CASSVASGPRPQHF.

In this sample, this clone turned up a few times. The chain combines TRBV18 with TRBJ2-1, with 7 positions matching TRBD1. Germline lookup yields CDR1 KGHSH and CDR2 LQKENI. J lost 9 bases, V lost 6 bases, and 2 bases had no gene match. This CDR3 is built from 11 residues. As DNA, the CDR3 is TGTGCCAGCTCGGCAGGGGGTGAGCAGTTCTTC. Translating gives CASSAGGEQFF.